These 14 T cell receptor beta chains originate from one sample sequenced in a study of blood T cell repertoires in COVID-19. The table came from immunoSEQ multiplex PCR; TCRdb's copy has only in-frame clones and leaves some out. The profile covers some 250,000 clones, with roughly 88% appearing a single time and about 27% taken by the ten largest. The sequenced sample was peripheral blood. The receptors shown here come from a man aged 40-49 years with acute or convalescent COVID-19.

The chain carries TRBV6-4 and TRBJ2-2; 9 nucleotides match TRBD2. This CDR3 region has 17 residues. The germline CDR1 and CDR2 sequences are MRHNA and SNTAGT. V lost 0 bases and J lost 3; bases outside the gene matches: 5. DNA of the CDR3: TGTGCCAGCAGTGACTCGTTACTAGCGGGCTACACCGGGGAGCTGTTTTTT. Protein: CASSDSLLAGYTGELFF.

The chain couples TRBV27 to TRBJ1-1; 9 bases fit TRBD1. V was pared by 6 bases and J by 4 bases, with 9 bases of the junction left unmatched. The germline gives CDR1 MNHEY, CDR2 SMNVEV (reference sequence). CDR3 size: 15 residues. The CDR3 DNA sequence: TGTGCCAGCAGCCACCTACAGGGGGCCGTCACTGAAGCTTTCTTT. Translated, it gives CASSHLQGAVTEAFF.

The V and J genes are TRBV28 and TRBJ2-2; 10 bases align to TRBD1. The CDR3 length is 15 residues. Per germline, CDR1 MDHEN and CDR2 SYDVKM. The V segment lost 6 bases and the J segment 4 bases; nucleotides outside the gene matches: 5. The CDR3 DNA reads as TGTGCCAGCAGCCCCGGGACAGGGGTCACCGGGGAGCTGTTTTTT. Translation: CASSPGTGVTGELFF.

The chain joins TRBV6-4 to TRBJ2-7; TRBD2 is a possible D gene (6 bases). The CDR3 runs 16 residues. Trimming pared 2 bases from V and 1 base from J, leaving 15 bases between. Germline V gene lookup returns CDR1 MRHNA and CDR2 SNTAGT. The CDR3 reads CASSDVPAGRSYEQYF. For the CDR3, the DNA is TGTGCCAGCAGTGACGTCCCAGCGGGCCGTTCCTACGAGCAGTACTTC.

The genes are TRBV2 and TRBJ2-1; 7 nucleotides match TRBD2. The ends lost 1 base at V and 13 bases at J; junction bases unmatched: 7. CDR1 and CDR2 (germline): SNHLY, FYNNEI. The CDR3 length is 13 residues. Written as DNA, the CDR3 is TGTGCCAGCAGTGAAGAAAGGGAGGGGACTCAGTTCTTC. This sequence encodes CASSEEREGTQFF.

The J gene is TRBJ1-2, the V gene TRBV6-5; 8 bases map to TRBD1. The CDR3 runs to 15 residues. The J segment lost 4 bases and the V segment lost 4 bases, leaving 8 bases of the junction unmatched. Germline V lookup: CDR1 MNHEY, CDR2 SVGAGI. This CDR3 reads CASSLAGGAAYGYTF. CDR3 coding DNA: TGTGCCAGCAGTTTAGCAGGGGGCGCGGCCTATGGCTACACCTTC.

The CDR3 loop is CASSLGGHLSYEQYF. The DNA of the CDR3 is TGTGCCAGCAGCTTGGGGGGACATCTGAGCTACGAGCAGTACTTC. This chain joins TRBV5-4 and TRBJ2-7, with D possibly matching TRBD1 (6 bases). V lost 0 bases and J lost 3, with 13 bases in between. Germline values: CDR1 SGHNT, CDR2 YYREEE (reference sequence). The CDR3 runs 15 residues.

This rearrangement joins TRBV28 to TRBJ1-2; D perhaps matches TRBD1 (5 bases). V was pared by 6 bases and J by 9 bases, with 11 bases between. The V gene's germline CDR1 is MDHEN and CDR2 SYDVKM. This CDR3 is 11 amino acids long. Here the CDR3 reads CASSSDTRYTF. CDR3 DNA sequence: TGTGCCAGCAGCTCGGACACGCGCTACACCTTC.

The table lists this clone with a few counts. CDR3 protein: CSASTPPELSDTGKLFF. CDR3 bases: TGCAGTGCTAGTACCCCACCTGAGTTGAGCGATACAGGAAAACTGTTTTTT. The rearrangement joins TRBV20-1 to TRBJ1-4; the D gene is possibly TRBD1 (5 bases). The CDR3 covers 17 residues. Germline lookup yields CDR1 DFQATT and CDR2 SNEGSKA (reference sequence). The germline V and J ends were trimmed by 3 bases and 10 bases, with 27 bases remaining between them.

The J gene is TRBJ2-1, the V gene TRBV7-9, with 11 positions matching TRBD2. Trimming at V came to 4 bases and at J to 7 bases, leaving 9 bases not matched to a gene. This CDR3 has 16 residues. CDR1 is SEHNR, CDR2 FQNEAQ, per germline (reference sequence). The CDR3 coding sequence is TGTGCCAGCAGCTCCGGACTTAGCGGGAGGGAGAATGAGCAGTTCTTC. It specifies CASSSGLSGRENEQFF.

The CDR3 is CASSEGVAGLAGAGELFF. CDR3 sequence (DNA): TGTGCCAGCAGTGAAGGGGTGGCGGGACTAGCGGGAGCCGGGGAGCTGTTTTTT. The chain carries TRBV6-1 and TRBJ2-2; TRBD2 matches at 14 bases. The CDR3 totals 18 residues. The germline gives CDR1 MNHNS, CDR2 SASEGT. Germline trimming cut 1 base from V and 6 bases from J; bases unmatched to any gene: 7.

The chain combines TRBV18 with TRBJ1-1; the D is unclear. The CDR3 sequence is 11 residues long. With 4 bases removed from V and 5 bases from J, the gap between germline ends came to 5 bases. The germline V gene encodes CDR1 KGHSH and CDR2 LQKENI. CDR3 in DNA: TGTGCCAGCTCACAATCAACTGAAGCTTTCTTT. It specifies CASSQSTEAFF. The variable domain in full, completed from reference TRBV18 and TRBJ1-1, reads NAGVMQNPRHLVRRRGQEARLRCSPMKGHSHVYWYRQLPEEGLKFMVYLQKENIIDESGMPKERFSAEFPKEGPSILRIQQVVRGDSAAYFCASSQSTEAFFGQGTRLTVV.

CDR3 residues: CASSLGWDRGYEQYF. CDR3 DNA sequence: TGCGCCAGCAGCTTGGGTTGGGACAGGGGCTACGAGCAGTACTTC. The rearrangement joins TRBV5-1 to TRBJ2-7, with TRBD1 identical over 10 bases. CDR1 SGHRS and CDR2 YFSETQ come from the germline V gene. The CDR3 length is 15 residues. Trimming took 0 bases from V and 3 from J; bases not matched to a gene: 3.

The chain couples TRBV3-1 (or the pseudogene TRBV3-2) to TRBJ1-6, with TRBD1 identical over 9 bases. The CDR3 covers 15 residues. V dropped 2 bases and J dropped 14; count of bases not matched to a gene: 10. Per the germline V gene, CDR1 is LGHDT and CDR2 is YNNKEL (reference sequence). The CDR3 bases are TGTGCCAGCAGCCAACGGGGACAGGGTCGCGGAGCCCTCCACTTT. This sequence encodes CASSQRGQGRGALHF.